The clone carrying this T cell receptor (beta chain) was seen a few times. This sample was included in a study of CD8 T cells in ankylosing spondylitis. Trimming removed 9 bases from V and 7 bases from J, with 15 bases in between. In germline, CDR1 is KGHDR, CDR2 SFDVKD. This CDR3 spans 14 amino acids. In making TCR beta libraries, quantitative 5'-RACE with molecular barcodes was used. Using its own MiXCR run on the 5' RACE reads, TCRdb lists one record per CDR3 protein. There are approximately 300,000 distinct CDR3 sequences in the sample; 20% occur only once, and less than 9% lies in the top ten. V gene TRBV24-1 combines with J gene TRBJ1-6, with D possibly being TRBD1 (6 bases). Sequences were obtained from blood, either unsorted or a sorted T cell fraction (not recorded which). The TCR was taken from a male donor with ankylosing spondylitis or in good health (not recorded which). CDR3 DNA: TGTGCCACCCTACATGGACAGTCGAATTCACCCCTCCACTTT. It encodes CATLHGQSNSPLHF.